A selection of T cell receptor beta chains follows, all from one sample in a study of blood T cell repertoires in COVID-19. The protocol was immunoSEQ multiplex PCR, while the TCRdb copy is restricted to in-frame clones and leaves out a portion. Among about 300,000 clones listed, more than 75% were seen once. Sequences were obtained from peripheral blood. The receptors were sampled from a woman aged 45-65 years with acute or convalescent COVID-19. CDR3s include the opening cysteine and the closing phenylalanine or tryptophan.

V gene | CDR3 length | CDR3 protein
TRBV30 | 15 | CAWSAPVREIYEQYF
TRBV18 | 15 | CASSSSGTGDYEQYF
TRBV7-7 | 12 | CASSLTGGEQYF
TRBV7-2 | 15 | CASSSGLAGYNEQFF
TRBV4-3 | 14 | CASSPRDRDYEQYF
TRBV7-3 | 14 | CASSAGQGTDTQYF
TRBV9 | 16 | CASSAGGGSTYNEQFF
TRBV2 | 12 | CASSVFSETQYF
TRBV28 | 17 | CASSTLSLWGTVYEQYF
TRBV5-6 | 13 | CASSLDRWAEAFF
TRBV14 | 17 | CASSQVVRQANTGELFF
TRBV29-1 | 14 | CSVVAGRALNEQFF
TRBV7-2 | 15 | CASSLVRQGNSPLHF
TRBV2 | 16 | CASRRTGGASGNTIYF
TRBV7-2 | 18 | CASSLKGYDGHPGGEQYF
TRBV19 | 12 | CASSTGVYEQYF
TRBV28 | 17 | CASSGPPTSGIYNEQFF
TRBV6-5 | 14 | CASRTAKTNYGYTF
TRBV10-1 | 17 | CASRGLGREREEETQYF
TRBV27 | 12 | CASKTGTYEQYF
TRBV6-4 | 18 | CASSEPYGSGEVTGELFF
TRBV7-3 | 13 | CASSVSLSGPQYF
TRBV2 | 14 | CASRAGWGNEKLFF
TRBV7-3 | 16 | CASSSSLAGGLNEQFF
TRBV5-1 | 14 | CASRTTGGTDTQYF
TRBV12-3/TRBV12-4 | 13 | CASRRLGGYEQYF
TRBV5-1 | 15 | CASSLAEVARNEQFF
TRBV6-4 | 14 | CASRGLAGVGEQFF
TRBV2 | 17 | CASRPPVGQGAKNEQFF
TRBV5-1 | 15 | CASSLGQGANSPLHF
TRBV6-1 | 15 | CASSDRQGSTDTQYF
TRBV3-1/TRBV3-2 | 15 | CASSLLGHLRRGYTF
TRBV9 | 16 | CASSIFGGANTGELFF
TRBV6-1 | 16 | CASSEASGVRSYEQYF
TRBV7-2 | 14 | CASSLLDGYNEQFF
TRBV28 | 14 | CASSLPGQDYEQYF
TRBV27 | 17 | CASSLIGGTGGGYEQYF
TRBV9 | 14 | CASSVAGQGNEQYF
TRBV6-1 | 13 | CASSRRGEYGYTF
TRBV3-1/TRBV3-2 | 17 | CASSQDSWDRGPYEQYF
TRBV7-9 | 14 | CASSLNTPLHEQYF
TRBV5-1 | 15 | CASSPNIPRDEKLFF
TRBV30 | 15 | CAWTSKRESYNEQFF
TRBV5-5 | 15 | CASSLVPSSSYEQYF
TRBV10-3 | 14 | CAISETQADQPQHF
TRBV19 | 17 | CASSTFDNVGRNTEAFF
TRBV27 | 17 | CASSLLGRTAASIGYTF
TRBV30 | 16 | CAWSVRGRLVGNEQFF
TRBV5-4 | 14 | CASSPTSDTDTQYF
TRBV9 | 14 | CASSVGQVNTEAFF